This entry lists 10 T cell receptor beta chains sequenced from one sample in a study of blood T cells in healthy people across ages. It was with a sample-barcoded 5' primer and a J-beta primer mix that a second PCR of roughly 7 to 12 cycles was run. From the 5' RACE reads, TCRdb called clonotypes with MiXCR, one entry per CDR3 protein. The table has hundreds of thousands of distinct CDR3 sequences, 58% seen once. The source material was blood. The receptors were gathered from a man younger than 45 in good health.

The rearrangement links TRBV6-1 to TRBJ2-7; D gene unclear. The CDR3 runs 12 residues. V lost 11 bases to trimming and J lost 3 bases, with 14 bases between them. From germline, CDR1 is MNHNS and CDR2 SASEGT. The CDR3 spells CACGRTGYEQYF. The DNA of the CDR3 is TGTGCCTGCGGACGGACGGGCTACGAGCAGTACTTC.

This clonotype was counted ten times or more. The chain combines TRBV4-3 with TRBJ2-7; TRBD2 is a possible D gene (5 bases). V lost 2 bases and J 0 bases, leaving 14 bases between the germline ends. CDR3 length: 16 amino acids. CDR1 LGHNA and CDR2 YSLEER come from the germline V gene. The CDR3 sequence: CASSQSSPDSSYEQYF. DNA of the CDR3: TGCGCCAGCAGCCAATCCTCCCCGGACTCCTCCTACGAGCAGTACTTC.

This clonotype was found once. The CDR3 DNA sequence: TGCAGCGTCCCGGGACGGGGGAGTTACGAGCAGTACTTC. Amino acid sequence: CSVPGRGSYEQYF. The V gene is TRBV29-1, the J gene TRBJ2-5, with D perhaps matching TRBD2 (6 bases). The closer fit of TRBJ2-7 to the DNA end suggests the J call may be wrong. The CDR3 extends over 13 amino acids. Per the germline V gene, CDR1 is SQVTM and CDR2 is ANQGSEA.

The V gene is TRBV20-1, the J gene TRBJ2-3; 8 positions match TRBD2. The junction had 18 bases not matched to a gene; V was cut back by 3 bases and J by 4 bases. The germline V gene encodes CDR1 DFQATT and CDR2 SNEGSKA (reference sequence). The CDR3 has 18 amino acids. The CDR3, as DNA: TGCAGTGCTAGCCCGGGACTAGACCCCATTGCTTCCCCAGATACGCAGTATTTT. Its translation is CSASPGLDPIASPDTQYF.

This clonotype was counted between two and nine times. CDR3 in DNA: TGTGCCAGCAGCCCTGGGGACTTAGCGACCCAGTACTTC. Protein: CASSPGDLATQYF. The chain joins TRBV28 to TRBJ2-5, with D perhaps TRBD2 (6 bases). Germline-derived CDR1 and CDR2 are MDHEN and SYDVKM. The CDR3 has 13 amino acids. Trimming stripped 6 bases from V and 7 bases from J, with 15 bases between.

The CDR3 reads CSAYTGNTQYF. As DNA, the CDR3 is TGCAGCGCTTACACGGGGAATACGCAGTATTTT. This rearrangement joins TRBV29-1 to TRBJ2-3; D perhaps matches TRBD2 (5 bases). The CDR3 has 11 residues. Germline V gene data show CDR1 as SQVTM and CDR2 as ANQGSEA. Trimming took 7 bases from V and 7 from J, leaving 12 bases between them.

The chain combines TRBV7-2 with TRBJ2-3; a weak D match, TRBD2 (6 bases). CDR1 is SGHTA, CDR2 FQGNSA, per germline. CDR3 length equals 16 residues. V was pared by 5 bases and J by 4 bases, with 19 bases between. The CDR3 loop reads CASSLYTSRRSDTQYF. The CDR3 DNA reads TGTGCCAGCAGCCTATACACTAGCAGGAGGTCAGATACGCAGTATTTT.

V usage is TRBV29-1 and J usage is TRBJ1-1, with D possibly TRBD1 on 6 matching bases. V was pared by 4 bases and J by 2 bases, with 14 bases between. This CDR3 comprises 14 residues. The germline V gene has CDR1 SQVTM and CDR2 ANQGSEA. CDR3 in amino acids: CSVASGTTNTEAFF. In nucleotides, the CDR3 is TGCAGCGTTGCCTCCGGGACAACTAACACTGAAGCTTTCTTT.

The chain links TRBV4-3 to TRBJ2-7, with 7 bases identical to TRBD2. V shed 0 bases, J shed 2 bases, and the junction held 13 bases outside the gene matches. Per the germline V gene, CDR1 is LGHNA and CDR2 is YSLEER. The CDR3 spans 18 residues. The CDR3 DNA is TGCGCCAGCAGCCAAGACTATTTCAGGCGGGAGTCGGCCTACGAGCAGTACTTC. Translated: CASSQDYFRRESAYEQYF.

The V call is TRBV11-3, the J call TRBJ2-1; D is perhaps TRBD1 (6 bases). The J call is uncertain, as TRBJ2-7 better fits the DNA end. Per the germline V gene, CDR1 is SGHNT and CDR2 is YENEEA. This CDR3 region has 15 residues. The CDR3 is CASSFPGASYNEQYF. The CDR3 coding sequence is TGTGCCAGCAGCTTCCCAGGGGCCTCCTACAATGAGCAGTACTTC.